Below, 30 T cell receptor beta chains from the same sample are listed, as sequenced in a study of blood T cell repertoires in COVID-19. Generated by immunoSEQ multiplex PCR, the TCRdb table keeps only in-frame clones and is missing some. This sample has more than 200,000 clones; roughly 84% occur once, and the top ten carry roughly 10%. The sample taken for sequencing was peripheral blood. These receptors came from a woman over 75 with COVID-19, enrolled during active disease.

The chain joins TRBV12-3 or TRBV12-4 to TRBJ2-5; TRBD2 matches at 7 bases. Unmatched junction bases numbered 7, after V lost 5 bases and J lost 7 bases. The CDR3 sequence is 13 residues long. CDR3 residues: CASSPRGGGTQYF. The CDR3 nucleotides read TGTGCCAGCAGTCCCCGGGGCGGGGGGACCCAGTACTTC.

The chain is built from TRBV5-1 and TRBJ1-2, with D possibly TRBD1 on 6 matching bases. The CDR3 consists of 14 residues. V was clipped by 4 bases and J by 8 bases, with 18 bases between them. Germline CDR1 and CDR2: SGHRS and YFSETQ. CDR3: CASSPLRGLGGYTF. The CDR3 coding sequence is TGCGCCAGCAGCCCGCTGCGGGGGCTGGGGGGCTACACCTTC.

This clone was seen just once. This sequence joins TRBV7-9 and TRBJ1-5; 11 bases line up with TRBD1. Trimming at V came to 5 bases and at J to 0 bases, leaving 6 bases not matched to a gene. Germline CDR1 and CDR2: SEHNR and FQNEAQ (reference sequence). This CDR3 has 17 residues. The CDR3 region is CASSAGTGGDSNQPQHF. The CDR3 bases are TGTGCCAGCAGCGCCGGGACAGGGGGAGATAGCAATCAGCCCCAGCATTTT.

This clone was found a few times. The chain employs TRBV6-6 and TRBJ2-7; perhaps TRBD1 as D (5 bases). With 4 bases removed from V and 5 bases from J, the gap between germline ends came to 12 bases. CDR3 length: 13 amino acids. Germline V CDR1 and CDR2: MNHNY, SVGAGI (reference sequence). CDR3 DNA sequence: TGTGCCAGCAGTTCCCTAGGGGTAAACGAGCAGTACGTC. Its protein product is CASSSLGVNEQYV.

V is TRBV6-5 and J is TRBJ1-3; D may be TRBD1 (6 bases). This CDR3 has 13 residues. V lost 9 bases and J lost 4, with 13 bases in between. CDR1 is MNHEY and CDR2 is SVGAGI in the germline V gene. The CDR3 here is CASSQGTGNTIYF. CDR3 DNA sequence: TGTGCCAGTTCACAGGGAACGGGAAACACCATATATTTT.

V gene TRBV18 combines with J gene TRBJ1-1, with 8 nucleotides matching TRBD1. CDR1 and CDR2 (germline): KGHSH, LQKENI. V dropped 4 bases and J dropped 6; count of bases not matched to a gene: 19. The CDR3 length is 18 residues. The CDR3 DNA follows: TGTGCCAGCTCACTTAACAGGGGGTCCCTCGGAGGAGTCGCTGAAGCTTTCTTT. Translation: CASSLNRGSLGGVAEAFF.

The chain uses TRBV19 and TRBJ2-1, with a weak D call TRBD1 (6 bases). V dropped 4 bases and J dropped 8 bases, with 9 bases sitting between them. Looked up from germline, CDR1 is LNHDA and CDR2 is SQIVND (reference sequence). CDR3 length: 12 residues. The CDR3 bases are TGTGCCAGTAGTAAACAGGGATATGAGCAGTTCTTC. This sequence encodes CASSKQGYEQFF.

A remark on this clone: Other nucleotide sequences from this sample produce the same CDR3. V and J are TRBV7-3 and TRBJ2-1; D possibly corresponds to TRBD2 (5 bases). The CDR3 length is 15 residues. Deletions cut 3 bases from V and 0 bases from J, with 9 bases between. The germline CDR1 and CDR2 sequences are SGHTA and FQGTGA. The CDR3 DNA sequence: TGTGCCAGCAGCTTGTTAGCGTCCTCCTACAATGAGCAGTTCTTC. It translates to CASSLLASSYNEQFF.

This clone has only one observation. The chain carries TRBV28 and TRBJ1-6, with TRBD1 matching over 12 bases. The germline V gene encodes CDR1 MDHEN and CDR2 SYDVKM. The CDR3 spans 15 residues. J gave up 10 bases and V 6 bases, and 7 bases lay outside the gene matches. CDR3 in DNA: TGTGCCAGCAGAACCGGGACAGGGGGCGCGTCACCCCTCCACTTT. Amino acid sequence: CASRTGTGGASPLHF.

This clone was seen a single time. The chain has TRBV4-1 and TRBJ2-7; TRBD2 aligns across 15 bases. Trimming cost V 1 base and J 7 bases; bases outside gene matches: 14. Looked up from germline, CDR1 is MGHRA and CDR2 is YSYEKL. The CDR3 is 19 residues long. In DNA form, the CDR3 reads TGCGCCAGCAGCCAAGGTCCGGGACTAGCGGGGGGCCTTGAAAGGGAGCAGTACTTC. It translates to CASSQGPGLAGGLEREQYF.

In this sample, this clone turned up once. The V call is TRBV5-1, the J call TRBJ1-2; D perhaps matches TRBD1 (6 bases). This CDR3 contains 13 residues. The V end was cut by 0 bases, the J end by 6 bases, with 9 bases between. Germline CDR1 SGHRS, CDR2 YFSETQ. CDR3 DNA: TGCGCCAGCAGCTTGGCCAGGGGAAATGGCTACACCTTC. Protein sequence: CASSLARGNGYTF.

This clone was seen a handful of times. The chain uses TRBV9 and TRBJ1-1, with 7 bases fitting TRBD1. V gave up 0 bases and J gave up 3 bases; unmatched junction bases: 5. The germline CDR1 and CDR2 sequences are SGDLS and YYNGEE. The CDR3 runs 15 residues. The CDR3 loop is CASSVGPQGDTEAFF. The CDR3 nucleotides are TGTGCCAGCAGCGTAGGACCTCAGGGGGACACTGAAGCTTTCTTT. Full variable domain (remainder filled in from reference TRBV9 and TRBJ1-1): DSGVTQTPKHLITATGQRVTLRCSPRSGDLSVYWYQQSLDQGLQFLIQYYNGEERAKGNILERFSAQQFPDLHSELNLSSLELGDSALYFCASSVGPQGDTEAFFGQGTRLTVV.

The V and J genes are TRBV23-1 and TRBJ2-2; D might be TRBD1 (5 bases). TRBV23-1 is an open reading frame whose function is uncertain. The CDR3 has 16 residues. Trimming cost V 7 bases and J 5 bases, with 20 bases left between them. The CDR3 protein is CASKFPTDSSTGELFF. In nucleotides, the CDR3 is TGCGCCAGCAAATTTCCCACAGACAGCTCTACCGGGGAGCTGTTTTTT.

This clone was recorded once. This chain uses TRBV11-1 with TRBJ1-1; D is unresolved. Germline V lookup: CDR1 SGHAT, CDR2 FQDESV (reference sequence). This CDR3 spans 15 amino acids. V lost 4 bases, J lost 3 bases, and 15 bases lay in between. CDR3 residues: CASSSPGKDDTEAFF. CDR3 coding DNA: TGTGCCAGCAGCTCCCCCGGGAAGGACGACACTGAAGCTTTCTTT.

The rearrangement uses TRBV4-1 and TRBJ2-2; D might be TRBD2 (6 bases). The V gene lost 6 bases and the J gene lost 2 bases, with 16 bases spanning the gap. The CDR3 is 16 residues long. The V gene's germline CDR1 is MGHRA and CDR2 YSYEKL. In nucleotides, the CDR3 is TGCGCCAGCAGTTTGTCCACGACTAGAAACACCGGGGAGCTGTTTTTT. Residues: CASSLSTTRNTGELFF.

The chain uses TRBV5-5 and TRBJ1-4, with 7 bases that match TRBD1. The J segment lost 6 bases and the V segment lost 3 bases, leaving 5 bases of the junction unmatched. Per the germline V gene, CDR1 is SGHKS and CDR2 is YYEKEE (reference sequence). The CDR3 runs to 14 residues. CDR3 sequence reads: CASSSRQGYEKLFF. The CDR3, as DNA: TGTGCCAGCAGCTCTAGACAGGGCTATGAAAAACTGTTTTTT.

The genes are TRBV6-5 and TRBJ1-2; the match to TRBD1 covers 7 bases. The CDR3 has 15 amino acids. Germline loops: CDR1 MNHEY, CDR2 SVGAGI. The trim removed 6 bases at V and 8 bases at J, leaving 15 bases unmatched. The DNA for the CDR3 is TGTGCCAGCAGAAGACAGGGTAAACTTTTCGAGGGCTACACCTTC. Translating gives CASRRQGKLFEGYTF.

The V gene is TRBV28, the J gene TRBJ2-5, with 8 bases lining up with TRBD2. CDR3 length: 15 amino acids. The germline V gene has CDR1 MDHEN and CDR2 SYDVKM. The trim removed 6 bases at V and 1 base at J, leaving 7 bases unmatched. The CDR3 reads CASSPIGLAQETQYF. The CDR3 DNA is TGTGCCAGCAGCCCCATTGGACTAGCCCAAGAGACCCAGTACTTC.

The chain has TRBV6-5 and TRBJ1-6; no reliable D call. V lost 8 bases and J 7 bases, leaving 15 bases between the germline ends. CDR1 is MNHEY, CDR2 SVGAGI, per germline. CDR3 length: 14 residues. This CDR3 is CASSNGGENSPLHF. CDR3 DNA sequence: TGTGCCAGCTCCAACGGTGGGGAGAATTCACCCCTCCACTTT.

The chain has TRBV5-6 and TRBJ2-7; D call uncertain. The CDR3 sequence is 13 residues long. Per the germline V gene, CDR1 is SGHDT and CDR2 is YYEEEE. Trimming cost V 3 bases and J 1 base, with 8 bases left between them. This CDR3 reads CASSSRLSYEQYF. The CDR3 nucleotides read TGTGCCAGCAGCTCCCGTCTTTCCTACGAGCAGTACTTC.

The genes are TRBV7-2 and TRBJ1-2; TRBD1 aligns across 9 bases. Germline V gene data show CDR1 as SGHTA and CDR2 as FQGNSA. This CDR3 is 17 amino acids long. Unmatched junction bases numbered 13, after V lost 2 bases and J lost 6 bases. The CDR3 coding sequence is TGTGCCAGCAGCTTAAGTTGGGGGGGACAGGGATACGATGGCTACACCTTC. Amino acid sequence: CASSLSWGGQGYDGYTF.

This clone was observed a handful of times. The chain recombines TRBV5-1 with TRBJ1-3, with a tentative D call TRBD1 (6 bases). V was trimmed by 4 bases and J by 4 bases, leaving 18 bases between them. In germline, CDR1 is SGHRS, CDR2 YFSETQ. The CDR3 length is 16 residues. CDR3 region: CASSQYTGGYGNTIYF. CDR3 DNA sequence: TGCGCCAGCAGCCAATATACGGGGGGCTACGGAAACACCATATATTTT.

The chain employs TRBV19 and TRBJ1-4, with D unclear. The germline V and J ends were trimmed by 5 bases and 0 bases, with 7 bases remaining between them. Germline lookup yields CDR1 LNHDA and CDR2 SQIVND (reference sequence). This CDR3 has 14 residues. The CDR3 bases are TGTGCCAGTAGTGGAGGAACAACTAATGAAAAACTGTTTTTT. It is translated as CASSGGTTNEKLFF.

This chain uses TRBV5-1 with TRBJ1-4, with D perhaps TRBD1 (5 bases). V was pared by 4 bases and J by 8 bases, with 9 bases between. There are 12 residues in the CDR3. Germline CDR1 reads SGHRS; CDR2 reads YFSETQ. CDR3 in amino acids: CASSLGGEKLFF. The CDR3 DNA follows: TGCGCCAGCAGCCTTGGGGGGGAAAAACTGTTTTTT.

The J gene is TRBJ1-4, the V gene TRBV9; D gene uncertain. The CDR3 has 16 amino acids. Trimming cost V 0 bases and J 7 bases, with 16 bases left between them. Germline loops: CDR1 SGDLS, CDR2 YYNGEE. The CDR3 DNA is TGTGCCAGCAGCGTAGCATCGTCTGGAGTCGGTGAAAAACTGTTTTTT. It yields the protein CASSVASSGVGEKLFF.

The chain is built from TRBV19 and TRBJ2-7; possibly TRBD1 for D (5 bases). The CDR3 consists of 14 residues. V lost 3 bases, J lost 5 bases, and 14 bases lay in between. CDR1 LNHDA and CDR2 SQIVND come from the germline V gene (reference sequence). CDR3 sequence (DNA): TGTGCCAGTAGTATCCCAGGGTTCAAGAACGAGCAGTACTTC. This encodes CASSIPGFKNEQYF.

This clone was observed once. The V and J genes are TRBV18 and TRBJ2-2; D not resolved. Per the germline V gene, CDR1 is KGHSH and CDR2 is LQKENI. Trimming removed 3 bases from V and 1 base from J, with 6 bases in between. The CDR3 runs 14 residues. The chain's CDR3 is CASSPPQNTGELFF. CDR3 bases: TGTGCCAGCTCACCCCCCCAGAACACCGGGGAGCTGTTTTTT.

This clone has a handful of counts. This rearrangement joins TRBV7-7 to TRBJ2-1; 13 nucleotides align to TRBD2. Unmatched junction bases numbered 7, after V lost 4 bases and J lost 7 bases. CDR1 is SSHAT and CDR2 is FNYEAQ in the germline V gene (reference sequence). This CDR3 is built from 16 residues. Written as DNA, the CDR3 is TGTGCCAGCAGCTACCGACTAGCGGGGGGTCAAAATGAGCAGTTCTTC. Its protein is CASSYRLAGGQNEQFF.

This chain links TRBV19 with TRBJ1-5; tentatively, D is TRBD1 (6 bases). The CDR3 contains 16 residues. V was trimmed by 5 bases and J by 4 bases, leaving 18 bases between them. Germline lookup yields CDR1 LNHDA and CDR2 SQIVND (reference sequence). This chain's CDR3 is CASSLFGRGANQPQHF. CDR3 DNA: TGTGCCAGTAGTCTATTCGGCAGGGGCGCAAATCAGCCCCAGCATTTT.

The gene calls are TRBV9 and TRBJ2-1; D is possibly TRBD2 (6 bases). The CDR3 loop spans 14 amino acids. Germline V gene sequence: CDR1 SGDLS, CDR2 YYNGEE. The V gene lost 3 bases and the J gene lost 0 bases, with 7 bases spanning the gap. Here the CDR3 DNA reads TGTGCCAGCAGCGGCGGGACCTCCTACAATGAGCAGTTCTTC. Translated: CASSGGTSYNEQFF. Combining the CDR3 with reference TRBV9 and TRBJ2-1 gives the whole variable domain DSGVTQTPKHLITATGQRVTLRCSPRSGDLSVYWYQQSLDQGLQFLIQYYNGEERAKGNILERFSAQQFPDLHSELNLSSLELGDSALYFCASSGGTSYNEQFFGPGTRLTVL.